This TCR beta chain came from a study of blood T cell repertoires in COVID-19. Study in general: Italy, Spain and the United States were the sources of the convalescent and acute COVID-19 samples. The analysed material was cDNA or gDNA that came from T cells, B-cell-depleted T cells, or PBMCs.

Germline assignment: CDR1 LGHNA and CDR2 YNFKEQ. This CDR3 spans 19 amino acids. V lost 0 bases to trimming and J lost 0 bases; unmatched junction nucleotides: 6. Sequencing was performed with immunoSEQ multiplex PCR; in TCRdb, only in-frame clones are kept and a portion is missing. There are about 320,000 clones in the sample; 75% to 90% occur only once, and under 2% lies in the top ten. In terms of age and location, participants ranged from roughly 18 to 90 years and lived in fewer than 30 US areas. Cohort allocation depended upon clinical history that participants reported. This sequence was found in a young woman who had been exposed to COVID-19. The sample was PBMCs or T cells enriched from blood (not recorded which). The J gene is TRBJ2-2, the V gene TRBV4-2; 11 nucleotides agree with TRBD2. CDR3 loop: CASSQDPLLAGANTGELFF. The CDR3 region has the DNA TGTGCCAGCAGCCAAGATCCCCTACTAGCGGGGGCGAACACCGGGGAGCTGTTTTTT.